Presented here are 10 T cell receptor beta chains from one specimen sequenced in a study of cytomegalovirus exposure and HLA in healthy donors. It was with 60 Vbeta and 13 Jbeta primers that the PCR ran. The table came from immunoSEQ multiplex PCR; TCRdb's copy has only in-frame clones and leaves some out. This table holds over 120,000 clones, around 10% found once. What was sequenced was PBMCs. These receptors were taken from a man aged 45-65 years in good health and CMV-seronegative.

J is TRBJ2-1 and V is TRBV11-2, with TRBD1 identical over 9 bases. Germline V gives CDR1 SGHAT, CDR2 FQNNGV. The CDR3 is 13 residues long. Germline trimming cut 4 bases from V and 6 bases from J; bases unmatched to any gene: 1. CDR3 coding DNA: TGTGCCAGCAGCTCGACAGGGGGCAATGAGCAGTTCTTC. Translated: CASSSTGGNEQFF.

This clone was seen only a few times. The V gene is TRBV19, the J gene TRBJ1-4, with 8 nucleotides matching TRBD1. V was pared by 11 bases and J by 5 bases, with 7 bases of the junction left unmatched. Germline values: CDR1 LNHDA, CDR2 SQIVND (reference sequence). This CDR3 is 13 amino acids long. The CDR3 nucleotides read TGTGCCGGGGGGACAGGAAGAAATGAAAAACTGTTTTTT. Translated, it gives CAGGTGRNEKLFF.

The V and J genes are TRBV27 and TRBJ1-2, with 11 bases lining up with TRBD1. Germline V gene lookup returns CDR1 MNHEY and CDR2 SMNVEV (reference sequence). The ends lost 7 bases at V and 5 bases at J; junction bases unmatched: 6. There are 14 residues in the CDR3. The CDR3 sequence is CASTSGTGGYGYTF. The CDR3 DNA follows: TGTGCCAGCACGTCGGGGACAGGGGGGTATGGCTACACCTTC.

The chain couples TRBV2 to TRBJ1-1; TRBD1 matches 7 bases. V gave up 8 bases and J gave up 2 bases; unmatched junction bases: 8. Germline V gene lookup returns CDR1 SNHLY and CDR2 FYNNEI. The CDR3 runs 14 residues. This CDR3 reads CASVINRGNTEAFF. In DNA form, the CDR3 reads TGTGCCAGCGTCATAAACAGGGGTAACACTGAAGCTTTCTTT.

This CDR3 reads CASSLDGTGGPDTQYF. The CDR3 DNA is TGTGCCAGCAGCTTAGATGGGACAGGGGGCCCAGATACGCAGTATTTT. V and J are TRBV11-3 and TRBJ2-3; 12 nucleotides align to TRBD1. The V gene end was trimmed by 0 bases and the J gene end by 4 bases; junction bases not matched to a gene: 2. CDR3 length: 16 amino acids. Per germline, CDR1 SGHNT and CDR2 YENEEA.

The chain is built from TRBV4-1 and TRBJ1-5; possibly TRBD1 for D (5 bases). Germline values: CDR1 MGHRA, CDR2 YSYEKL. This CDR3 region has 14 residues. Trimming took off 3 bases at V and 4 bases at J, with 10 bases between the two ends. Here the CDR3 DNA reads TGCGCCAGCAGCCACCCGACAGAAAATCAGCCCCAGCATTTT. Translation: CASSHPTENQPQHF.

As regards this clone: This sample includes further DNA sequences coding for the same CDR3. The V and J genes are TRBV6-6 and TRBJ1-1; the D is unclear. This CDR3 has 14 residues. In germline, CDR1 is MNHNY, CDR2 SVGAGI (reference sequence). V was trimmed by 0 bases and J by 1 base, leaving 6 bases between them. The CDR3 sequence is CASSYSRGNTEAFF. The CDR3 DNA sequence: TGTGCCAGCAGTTACTCCCGGGGGAACACTGAAGCTTTCTTT.

V gene TRBV10-2 combines with J gene TRBJ2-7; D possibly corresponds to TRBD2 (5 bases). The CDR3 is 15 residues long. CDR1 and CDR2 (germline): WSHSY, SAAADI. Deletions cut 3 bases from V and 4 bases from J, with 16 bases between. The CDR3, as DNA: TGCGCCAGCAGTGAAATCAGGCGGGCCGATTACGAGCAGTACTTC. Encoded protein: CASSEIRRADYEQYF.

The chain carries TRBV6-5 and TRBJ1-5, with 8 bases that match TRBD1. The trim removed 4 bases at V and 6 bases at J, leaving 2 bases unmatched. Per germline, CDR1 MNHEY and CDR2 SVGAGI. CDR3 length: 13 amino acids. The DNA for the CDR3 is TGTGCCAGCAGTTCAGGGGGCCGTCAGCCCCAGCATTTT. Amino acid sequence: CASSSGGRQPQHF.

This rearrangement joins TRBV28 to TRBJ2-6; D may be TRBD1 (6 bases). The CDR3 is 18 residues long. V was shortened by 4 bases and J by 4 bases, with 20 bases between the two germline ends. The germline CDR1 and CDR2 sequences are MDHEN and SYDVKM. The CDR3 here is CASSYTEARGAGANVLTF. CDR3 DNA sequence: TGTGCCAGCAGTTATACGGAGGCCAGGGGAGCCGGGGCCAACGTCCTGACTTTC.